What follows are 17 T cell receptor beta chains derived from one specimen sequenced in a study of glioma-infiltrating T cells after dendritic cell vaccination. Time point meaning: after dendritic cell vaccination, including at tumor progression/relapse. The repertoire was sequenced with immunoSEQ multiplex PCR; TCRdb's copy has only in-frame clones and lacks some. The data show around 60,000 clones, roughly 86% seen once. Sequenced here: blood, sampled after dendritic cell vaccination. These receptors were taken from a human donor with glioblastoma.

The V gene is TRBV20-1, the J gene TRBJ2-3; D is unresolved. The CDR3 extends over 10 amino acids. Germline CDR1 DFQATT, CDR2 SNEGSKA (reference sequence). The CDR3 sequence: CSQNTDTQYF. The CDR3 DNA sequence: TGCAGCCAAAACACAGATACGCAGTATTTT.

The J gene is TRBJ1-4, the V gene TRBV19; TRBD1 aligns across 7 bases. In germline, CDR1 is LNHDA, CDR2 SQIVND (reference sequence). This CDR3 is 14 amino acids long. The J segment lost 8 bases and the V segment lost 3 bases, leaving 6 bases of the junction unmatched. CDR3 protein: CASSMTGIREKLFF. DNA for the CDR3: TGTGCCAGTAGTATGACAGGGATAAGGGAAAAACTGTTTTTT.

The chain employs TRBV2 and TRBJ1-3, with 7 bases lining up with TRBD1. The V segment lost 10 bases and the J segment 4 bases; nucleotides outside the gene matches: 7. The CDR3 runs 13 residues. In germline, CDR1 is SNHLY, CDR2 FYNNEI. CDR3 sequence reads: CATETGFGNTIYF. Written as DNA, the CDR3 is TGTGCCACCGAGACAGGGTTCGGAAACACCATATATTTT.

The chain is built from TRBV5-6 and TRBJ1-1; no clear D gene. Trimming shortened V by 0 bases and J by 1 base, and 7 bases separated the two germline ends. CDR3 length equals 14 residues. Germline-derived CDR1 and CDR2 are SGHDT and YYEEEE. The CDR3 sequence is CASSLGGGNTEAFF. The CDR3 region has the DNA TGTGCCAGCAGCTTGGGTGGAGGGAACACTGAAGCTTTCTTT.

The J gene is TRBJ1-4, the V gene TRBV18; TRBD1 might be the D (6 bases). This CDR3 has 16 residues. In germline, CDR1 is KGHSH, CDR2 LQKENI. Between the trimmed V and J ends, which lost 3 bases and 7 bases, there was a span of 18 bases. The CDR3 is CASSPTGGGASEKLFF. The CDR3 DNA reads TGTGCCAGCTCACCCACTGGAGGGGGGGCAAGTGAAAAACTGTTTTTT.

This sequence joins TRBV9 and TRBJ2-2; D gene ambiguous. This CDR3 contains 14 residues. The germline V and J ends were trimmed by 4 bases and 8 bases, with 15 bases remaining between them. The germline V gene encodes CDR1 SGDLS and CDR2 YYNGEE. CDR3 amino acids: CASSHLVAGGELFF. CDR3 coding DNA: TGTGCCAGCAGCCACCTAGTGGCCGGGGGGGAGCTGTTTTTT.

The gene calls are TRBV6-5 and TRBJ2-5, with TRBD1 as a possible D gene (5 bases). CDR3 length: 12 residues. V was clipped by 11 bases and J by 4 bases, with 14 bases between them. Germline CDR1 and CDR2: MNHEY and SVGAGI. In DNA form, the CDR3 reads TGTGCCTCCCTAGGGGTGGGAGAGACCCAGTACTTC. Translated, it gives CASLGVGETQYF.

This sequence joins TRBV7-2 and TRBJ2-5; D ambiguous. The germline V gene encodes CDR1 SGHTA and CDR2 FQGNSA. The CDR3 is made up of 13 amino acids. Trimming removed 0 bases at V and 2 bases at J, with 4 bases between. CDR3 amino acids: CASSLARQETQYF. For the CDR3, the DNA is TGTGCCAGCAGCTTAGCTAGACAAGAGACCCAGTACTTC. The full variable domain, with the rest looked up from reference TRBV7-2 and TRBJ2-5, is GAGVSQSPSNKVTEKGKDVELRCDPISGHTALYWYRQSLGQGLEFLIYFQGNSAPDKSGLPSDRFSAERTGGSVSTLTIQRTQQEDSAVYLCASSLARQETQYFGPGTRLLVL.

This clone showed up just a few times. The chain uses TRBV5-1 and TRBJ2-5, with 14 bases fitting TRBD2. Germline V gene sequence: CDR1 SGHRS, CDR2 YFSETQ. V lost 4 bases to trimming and J lost 4 bases; unmatched junction nucleotides: 6. The CDR3 runs to 16 residues. CDR3 in amino acids: CASSASGTSGGETQYF. The CDR3 DNA sequence: TGCGCCAGCAGCGCCTCCGGGACTAGCGGGGGAGAGACCCAGTACTTC.

This chain uses TRBV7-2 with TRBJ2-7, with TRBD1 identical over 7 bases. Losses at the gene ends were 5 bases for V and 6 bases for J; bases not matched to a gene: 10. The V gene's germline CDR1 is SGHTA and CDR2 FQGNSA. This CDR3 region has 14 residues. CDR3 region: CASSPLTGNGEQYF. The CDR3 bases are TGTGCCAGCAGCCCTCTGACAGGGAATGGCGAGCAGTACTTC.

This chain joins TRBV29-1 and TRBJ2-1, with 11 bases that match TRBD1. This CDR3 is built from 15 residues. Germline trimming cut 7 bases from V and 7 bases from J; bases unmatched to any gene: 12. Germline CDR1 reads SQVTM; CDR2 reads ANQGSEA. In DNA form, the CDR3 reads TGCAGCGCCCCGAGGGACAGGGGGGTCGGAAATGAGCAGTTCTTC. This sequence encodes CSAPRDRGVGNEQFF.

The chain employs TRBV27 and TRBJ2-2, with D tentatively TRBD2 (5 bases). CDR1 and CDR2 (germline): MNHEY, SMNVEV (reference sequence). Trimming pared 7 bases from V and 1 base from J, leaving 10 bases between. CDR3 length: 14 amino acids. The CDR3 region is CASKAGWNTGELFF. The CDR3 region has the DNA TGTGCCAGCAAGGCGGGTTGGAACACCGGGGAGCTGTTTTTT.

The V and J genes are TRBV27 and TRBJ2-7, with 9 bases fitting TRBD1. J gave up 1 base and V 4 bases, and 5 bases lay outside the gene matches. The germline CDR1 and CDR2 sequences are MNHEY and SMNVEV (reference sequence). This CDR3 is built from 15 residues. The CDR3 bases are TGTGCCAGCAGTTCTCCGGGACAGGGATCCTACGAGCAGTACTTC. Translated, it gives CASSSPGQGSYEQYF.

J is TRBJ2-7 and V is TRBV19, with a tentative D call TRBD2 (6 bases). The CDR3 runs 15 residues. In germline, CDR1 is LNHDA, CDR2 SQIVND (reference sequence). The V gene lost 2 bases and the J gene lost 3 bases, with 14 bases spanning the gap. The CDR3 loop reads CASSITGTGDYEQYF. The CDR3 bases are TGTGCCAGTAGTATAACCGGGACGGGGGACTACGAGCAGTACTTC.

V is TRBV27 and J is TRBJ1-1, with TRBD1 matching over 8 bases. V lost 5 bases to trimming and J lost 0 bases; unmatched junction nucleotides: 8. The germline V gene encodes CDR1 MNHEY and CDR2 SMNVEV (reference sequence). This CDR3 is 16 amino acids long. The CDR3 sequence is CASSRQTGDMNTEAFF. The CDR3 DNA follows: TGTGCCAGCAGTCGACAGACAGGGGATATGAACACTGAAGCTTTCTTT.

Concerning this clone: The germline gene is not matched at one end of the junction; a read error may be the cause. The chain carries TRBV7-9 and TRBJ1-4, with a tentative D call TRBD1 (6 bases). Germline CDR1 reads SEHNR; CDR2 reads FQNEAQ (reference sequence). This CDR3 is 14 amino acids long. CDR3 in DNA: TGTGCCAGCAGCCCGACAGGTGCTAAAGAAAAACTGTTTTTT. Its translation: CASSPTGAKEKLFF.

This sequence joins TRBV5-1 and TRBJ2-3; D unresolved. The CDR3 extends over 15 amino acids. Germline V gene sequence: CDR1 SGHRS, CDR2 YFSETQ. Trimming removed 0 bases at V and 2 bases at J, with 10 bases between. CDR3 protein: CASSLVGSSTDTQYF. The CDR3 DNA reads as TGCGCCAGCAGCTTGGTGGGCTCATCCACAGATACGCAGTATTTT.